This passage covers 8 T cell receptor beta chains from one sample sequenced in a study of CD8 T cells in ankylosing spondylitis. Study-wide findings and caveats: Seemingly characteristic of ankylosing spondylitis blood was a TCR beta motif consisting of about 8 highly homologous variants.

TCRdb re-called the 5' RACE reads with MiXCR, one entry per CDR3 protein. Among some 140,000 distinct CDR3 sequences, 17% were seen once, and the ten largest hold about 30%. These receptors have no identified antigens. Sample: blood, either unsorted or a sorted T cell fraction (not recorded which). All receptors come from a male donor with ankylosing spondylitis.

The chain combines TRBV4-2 with TRBJ2-2; 9 bases line up with TRBD2. Trimming removed 0 bases from V and 5 bases from J; junction bases left unmatched: 10. The CDR3 is made up of 18 amino acids. The V gene's germline CDR1 is LGHNA and CDR2 YNFKEQ. CDR3 in DNA: TGTGCCAGCAGCCAAGAAGTGGCTAGCGGGACATCAACCGGGGAGCTGTTTTTT. Translating it yields CASSQEVASGTSTGELFF.

The chain is built from TRBV7-3 and TRBJ2-7; D call uncertain. Germline CDR1 SGHTA, CDR2 FQGTGA. CDR3 length: 16 amino acids. V shed 5 bases and J shed 3 bases, with 20 bases lying between them. The CDR3 protein is CASSPPSQGPNYEQYF. CDR3 bases: TGTGCCAGCAGCCCCCCGTCCCAAGGGCCAAACTACGAGCAGTACTTC.

This rearrangement joins TRBV12-3 or TRBV12-4 to TRBJ2-1, with D possibly TRBD2 on 6 matching bases. V lost 7 bases and J 9 bases, leaving 10 bases between the germline ends. The length of the CDR3 is 11 residues. The DNA for the CDR3 is TGTGCCAGCAAGCGGGTAGGTGAGCAGTTCTTC. As protein: CASKRVGEQFF.

This clonotype appeared a few times. The genes are TRBV11-2 and TRBJ2-3; D ambiguous. The CDR3 is 12 residues long. The V end was cut by 7 bases, the J end by 1 base, with 6 bases between. The germline CDR1 and CDR2 sequences are SGHAT and FQNNGV. The CDR3, as DNA: TGTGCCAGCACCCTTGGCACAGATACGCAGTATTTT. Protein sequence: CASTLGTDTQYF.

This clonotype has ten or more counts. This chain uses TRBV7-8 with TRBJ2-2; TRBD2 matches 10 bases. The CDR3 consists of 15 residues. Germline V gene sequence: CDR1 SGHVS, CDR2 FQNEAQ. V was clipped by 5 bases and J by 7 bases; unmatched bases: 7. CDR3 coding DNA: TGTGCCAGCAGCGAGCGGGAGGGTCTCTACGGGGAGCTGTTTTTT. The encoded protein is CASSEREGLYGELFF.

The chain is built from TRBV4-1 and TRBJ2-7; 10 bases are a match to TRBD2. The V gene's germline CDR1 is MGHRA and CDR2 YSYEKL. The J segment lost 4 bases and the V segment lost 0 bases, leaving 9 bases of the junction unmatched. The CDR3 covers 17 residues. The DNA of the CDR3 is TGCGCCAGCAGCCAAGACGGAGGCCCTAGCGGGAGTTACGAGCAGTACTTC. Translation: CASSQDGGPSGSYEQYF.

The chain employs TRBV10-3 and TRBJ2-3; the D gene is possibly TRBD1 (6 bases). V was shortened by 4 bases and J by 0 bases, with 17 bases between the two germline ends. The CDR3 runs to 17 residues. Germline loops: CDR1 ENHRY, CDR2 SYGVKD. In nucleotides, the CDR3 is TGTGCCATCAGTGGTCCCGGGACACGATCTAGCACAGATACGCAGTATTTT. Translated: CAISGPGTRSSTDTQYF.

A few counts support this clonotype. The chain carries TRBV12-3 or TRBV12-4 and TRBJ2-3; D is unresolved. V lost 1 base and J lost 4, with 6 bases in between. There are 13 residues in the CDR3. The CDR3 sequence is CASSLGWADTQYF. CDR3 DNA sequence: TGTGCCAGCAGTTTAGGTTGGGCAGATACGCAGTATTTT.